This TCR beta chain was profiled in a study of blood T cells in healthy people across ages. Primers used in a second PCR of about 6 to 11 cycles were a sample-barcoded 5' primer and a J-beta primer mix. TCRdb redid the calling of the 5' RACE reads with MiXCR, one entry per CDR3 protein. This sample carries some 1.5 million distinct CDR3 sequences, under 55% of them seen once, and the ten largest clones take about 4%. The clonotype was recovered from a woman under 30 in good health. The specimen was blood.

This chain's CDR3 is CASSPSPLGLNGYTF. CDR3 in DNA: TGTGCCAGTAGCCCCTCCCCTCTCGGACTGAATGGCTACACCTTC. The chain couples TRBV7-9 to TRBJ1-2; no clear D gene. The CDR3 has 15 amino acids. Trimming removed 9 bases from V and 6 bases from J, with 23 bases in between. Germline CDR1 SEHNR, CDR2 FQNEAQ (reference sequence).